This TCR beta chain was retrieved from a study of CD4+ T cells in melanoma. Clones were sequenced by immunoSEQ multiplex PCR, and TCRdb holds only the in-frame ones, with some missing. The repertoire consists of some 110,000 clones, with approximately 92% occurring once and the leading ten covering about 3.5%. Concerning this clone: Its specificity is not known.

The ends lost 7 bases at V and 12 bases at J; junction bases unmatched: 15. The CDR3 is 14 residues long. In germline, CDR1 is MDHEN, CDR2 SYDVKM. General study findings and limits: In melanoma, neoantigen-specific CD4+ T cells reportedly differed in differentiation state. CD8+ T cell, macrophage and B cell function reportedly correlated with neoantigen-specific CD4+ T cells.

This receptor was obtained from a human donor with melanoma. The sequenced sample was peripheral blood. This rearrangement joins TRBV28 to TRBJ1-1; 9 bases are shared with TRBD1. CDR3 in amino acids: CASTNPPGQGLPFF. In DNA form, the CDR3 reads TGTGCCAGCACCAATCCCCCGGGACAGGGTTTACCTTTCTTT.